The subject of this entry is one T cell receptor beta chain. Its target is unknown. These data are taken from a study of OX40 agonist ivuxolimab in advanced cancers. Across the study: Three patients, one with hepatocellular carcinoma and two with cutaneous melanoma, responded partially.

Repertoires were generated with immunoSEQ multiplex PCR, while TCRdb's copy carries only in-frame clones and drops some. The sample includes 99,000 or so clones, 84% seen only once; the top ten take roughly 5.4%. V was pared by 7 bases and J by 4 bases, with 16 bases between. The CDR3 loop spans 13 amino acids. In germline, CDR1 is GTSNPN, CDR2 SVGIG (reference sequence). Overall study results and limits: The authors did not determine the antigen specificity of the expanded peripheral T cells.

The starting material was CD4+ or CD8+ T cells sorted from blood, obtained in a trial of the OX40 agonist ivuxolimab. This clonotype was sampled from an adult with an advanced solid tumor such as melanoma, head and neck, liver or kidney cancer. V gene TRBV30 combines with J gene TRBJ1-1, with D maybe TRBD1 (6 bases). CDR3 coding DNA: TGTGCCTCCTCGACTACAGGGTCCACTGAAGCTTTCTTT. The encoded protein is CASSTTGSTEAFF.